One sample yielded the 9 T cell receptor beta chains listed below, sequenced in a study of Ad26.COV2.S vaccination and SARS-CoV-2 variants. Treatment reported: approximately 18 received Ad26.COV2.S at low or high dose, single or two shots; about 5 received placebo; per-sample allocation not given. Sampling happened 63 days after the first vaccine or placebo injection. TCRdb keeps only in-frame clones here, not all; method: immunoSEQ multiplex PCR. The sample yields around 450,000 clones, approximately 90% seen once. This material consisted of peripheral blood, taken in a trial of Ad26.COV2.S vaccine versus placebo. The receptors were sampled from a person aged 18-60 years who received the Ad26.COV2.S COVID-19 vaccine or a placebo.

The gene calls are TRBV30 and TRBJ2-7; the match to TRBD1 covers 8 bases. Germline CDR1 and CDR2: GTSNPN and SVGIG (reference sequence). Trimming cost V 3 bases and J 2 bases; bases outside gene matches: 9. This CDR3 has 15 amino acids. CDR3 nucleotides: TGTGCCTGGAGCTGGTCGCGGACAGGGCCCTACGAGCAGTACTTC. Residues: CAWSWSRTGPYEQYF. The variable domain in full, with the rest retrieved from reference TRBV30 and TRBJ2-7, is SQTIHQWPATLVQPVGSPLSLECTVEGTSNPNLYWYRQAAGRGLQLLFYSVGIGQISSEVPQNLSASRPQDRQFILSSKKLLLSDSGFYLCAWSWSRTGPYEQYFGPGTRLTVT.

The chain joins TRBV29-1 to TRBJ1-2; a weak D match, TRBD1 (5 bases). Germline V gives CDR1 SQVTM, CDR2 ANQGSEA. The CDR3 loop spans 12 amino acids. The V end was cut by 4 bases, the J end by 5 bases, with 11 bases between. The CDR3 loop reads CSVVEQVYGYTF. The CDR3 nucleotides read TGCAGCGTTGTTGAACAGGTATATGGCTACACCTTC.

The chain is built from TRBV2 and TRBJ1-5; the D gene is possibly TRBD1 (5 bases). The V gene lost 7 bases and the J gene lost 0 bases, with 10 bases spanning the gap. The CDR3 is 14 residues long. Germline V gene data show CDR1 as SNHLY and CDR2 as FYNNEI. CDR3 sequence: CASNAGYSNQPQHF. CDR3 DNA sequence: TGTGCCAGCAACGCAGGGTATAGCAATCAGCCCCAGCATTTT.

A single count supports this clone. The CDR3 coding sequence is TGTGCCAGCAGTTACTCTCCTAGCGGGAGTGCTGAGCAGTTCTTC. Encoded protein: CASSYSPSGSAEQFF. The chain uses TRBV6-5 and TRBJ2-1, with 10 bases lining up with TRBD2. Germline CDR1 and CDR2: MNHEY and SVGAGI. The CDR3 extends over 15 amino acids. V shed 0 bases and J 9 bases; nucleotides not matched to a gene: 5.

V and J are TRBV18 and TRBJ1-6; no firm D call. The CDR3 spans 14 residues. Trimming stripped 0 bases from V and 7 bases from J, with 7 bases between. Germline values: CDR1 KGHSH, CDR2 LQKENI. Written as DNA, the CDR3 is TGTGCCAGCTCACCACCGTCAGAAAATTCACCCCTCCACTTT. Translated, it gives CASSPPSENSPLHF.

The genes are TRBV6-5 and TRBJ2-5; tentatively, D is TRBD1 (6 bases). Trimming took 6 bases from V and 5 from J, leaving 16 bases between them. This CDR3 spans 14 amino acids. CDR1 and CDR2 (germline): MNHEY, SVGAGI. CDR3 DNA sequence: TGTGCCAGCAGGAGGGACATAACTGGGGAGACCCAGTACTTC. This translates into CASRRDITGETQYF.

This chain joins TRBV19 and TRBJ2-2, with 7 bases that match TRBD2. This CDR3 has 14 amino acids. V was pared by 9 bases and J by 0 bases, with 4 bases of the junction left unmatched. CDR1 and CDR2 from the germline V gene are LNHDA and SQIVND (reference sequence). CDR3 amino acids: CASTGTTNTGELFF. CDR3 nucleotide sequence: TGTGCCAGCACCGGGACTACGAACACCGGGGAGCTGTTTTTT.

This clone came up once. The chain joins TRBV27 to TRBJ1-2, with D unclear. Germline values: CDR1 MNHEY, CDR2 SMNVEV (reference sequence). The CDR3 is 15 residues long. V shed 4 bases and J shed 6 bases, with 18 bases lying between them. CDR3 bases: TGTGCCAGCAGTTCCCCCGGCGGGGAGAGAAATGGCTACACCTTC. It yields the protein CASSSPGGERNGYTF.

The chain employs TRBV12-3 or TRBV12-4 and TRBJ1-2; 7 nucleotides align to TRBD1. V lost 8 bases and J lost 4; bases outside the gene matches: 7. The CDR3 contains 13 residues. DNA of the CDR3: TGTGCCAGCCGGAGACAGGGCGTCTATGGCTACACCTTC. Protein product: CASRRQGVYGYTF.